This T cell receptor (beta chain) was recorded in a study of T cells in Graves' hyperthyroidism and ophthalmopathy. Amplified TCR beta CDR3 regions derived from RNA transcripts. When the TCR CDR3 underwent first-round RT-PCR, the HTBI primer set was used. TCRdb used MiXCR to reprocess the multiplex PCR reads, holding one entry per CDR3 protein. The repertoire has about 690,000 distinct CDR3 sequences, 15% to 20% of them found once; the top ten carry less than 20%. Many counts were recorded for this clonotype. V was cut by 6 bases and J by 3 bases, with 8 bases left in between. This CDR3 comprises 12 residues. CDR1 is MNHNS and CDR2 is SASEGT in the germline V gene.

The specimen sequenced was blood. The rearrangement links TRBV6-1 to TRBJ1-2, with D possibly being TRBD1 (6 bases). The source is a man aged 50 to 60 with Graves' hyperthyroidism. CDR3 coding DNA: TGTGCCAGCAGCGAGGGGGACTATGGCTACACCTTC. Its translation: CASSEGDYGYTF.